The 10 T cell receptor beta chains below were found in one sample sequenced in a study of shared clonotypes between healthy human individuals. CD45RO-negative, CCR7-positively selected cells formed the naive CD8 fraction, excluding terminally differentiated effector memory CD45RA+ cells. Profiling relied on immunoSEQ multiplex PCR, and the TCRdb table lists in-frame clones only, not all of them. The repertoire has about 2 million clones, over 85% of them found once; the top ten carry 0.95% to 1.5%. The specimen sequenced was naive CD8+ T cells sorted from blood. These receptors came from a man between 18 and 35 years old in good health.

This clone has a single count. The CDR3 DNA reads TGCGCCAGCAGTGAGTCCCCCTATCCGGGGACAGCTAGCAATCAGCCCCAGCATTTT. Protein sequence: CASSESPYPGTASNQPQHF. The J gene is TRBJ1-5, the V gene TRBV10-1; 7 bases map to TRBD1. The V and J ends lost 0 bases and 0 bases, in that order; junction bases with no gene match: 11. The germline gives CDR1 WNHNN, CDR2 SYGVQD (reference sequence). The CDR3 consists of 19 residues.

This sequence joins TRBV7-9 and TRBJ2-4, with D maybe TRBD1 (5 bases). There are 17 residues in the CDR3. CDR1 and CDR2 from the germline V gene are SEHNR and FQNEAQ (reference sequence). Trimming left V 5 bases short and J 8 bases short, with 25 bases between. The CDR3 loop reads CASSLSFWAQGNDIQYF. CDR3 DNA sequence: TGTGCCAGCAGCCTCTCCTTTTGGGCCCAGGGTAACGACATTCAGTACTTC.

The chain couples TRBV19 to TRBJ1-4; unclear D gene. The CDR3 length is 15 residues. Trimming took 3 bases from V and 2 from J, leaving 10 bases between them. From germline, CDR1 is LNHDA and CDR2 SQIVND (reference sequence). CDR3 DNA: TGTGCCAGTAGTATGGAGAAGGTTACTAATGAAAAACTGTTTTTT. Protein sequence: CASSMEKVTNEKLFF.

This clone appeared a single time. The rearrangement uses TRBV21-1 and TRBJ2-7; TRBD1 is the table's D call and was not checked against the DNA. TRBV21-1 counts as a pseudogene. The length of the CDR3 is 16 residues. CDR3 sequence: CASSNISVDRAHEQYF. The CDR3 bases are TGTGCCAGCAGCAATATATCCGTGGACAGGGCCCACGAGCAGTACTTC.

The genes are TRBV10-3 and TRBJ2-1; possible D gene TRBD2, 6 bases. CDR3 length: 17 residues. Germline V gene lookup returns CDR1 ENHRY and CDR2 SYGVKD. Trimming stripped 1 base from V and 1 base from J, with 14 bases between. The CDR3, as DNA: TGTGCCATCAGTGAGTTGGGGCGGGGATTGTCCTACAATGAGCAGTTCTTC. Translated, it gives CAISELGRGLSYNEQFF.

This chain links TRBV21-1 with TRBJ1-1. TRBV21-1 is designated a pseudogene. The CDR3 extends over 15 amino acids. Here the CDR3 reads CASSSEAGLNTEAFF. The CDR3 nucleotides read TGTGCCAGCAGCAGTGAGGCGGGATTGAACACTGAAGCTTTCTTT.

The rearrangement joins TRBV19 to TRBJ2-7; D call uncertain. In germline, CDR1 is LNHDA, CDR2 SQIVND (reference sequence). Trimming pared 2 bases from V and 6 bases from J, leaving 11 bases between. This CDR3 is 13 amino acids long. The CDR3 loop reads CASSILPGGEQYF. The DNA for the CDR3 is TGTGCCAGTAGTATACTGCCTGGCGGCGAGCAGTACTTC.

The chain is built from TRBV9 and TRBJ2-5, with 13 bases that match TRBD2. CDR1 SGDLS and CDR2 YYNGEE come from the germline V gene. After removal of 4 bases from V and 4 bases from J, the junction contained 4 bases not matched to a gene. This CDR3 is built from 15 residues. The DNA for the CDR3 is TGTGCCAGCAGCCCAGGACTAGCGGGAGCAGAGACCCAGTACTTC. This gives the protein CASSPGLAGAETQYF.

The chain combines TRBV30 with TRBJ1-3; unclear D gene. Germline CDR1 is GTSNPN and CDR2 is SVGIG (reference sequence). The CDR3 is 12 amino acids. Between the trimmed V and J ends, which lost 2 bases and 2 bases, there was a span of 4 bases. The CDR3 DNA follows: TGTGCCTGGAGTCCCGCTGGAAACACCATATATTTT. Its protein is CAWSPAGNTIYF.

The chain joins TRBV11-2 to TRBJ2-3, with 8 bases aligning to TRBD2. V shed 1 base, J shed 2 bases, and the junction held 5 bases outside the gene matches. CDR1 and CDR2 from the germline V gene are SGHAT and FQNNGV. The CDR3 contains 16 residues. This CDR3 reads CASSLGLAPLTDTQYF. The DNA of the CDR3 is TGTGCCAGCAGCTTAGGACTAGCGCCCCTCACAGATACGCAGTATTTT.